Listed below are T cell receptor beta chains from one sample, sequenced in a study of Graves' ophthalmopathy and Graves' hyperthyroidism. Using its own MiXCR run on the multiplex PCR reads, TCRdb lists one record per CDR3 protein. There are some 1.1 million distinct CDR3 sequences in the sample; roughly 35% occur only once, and approximately 12% lies in the top ten. The sequenced sample was peripheral blood or thyroid tissue (not recorded which). The receptor source for this set is an adult man with Graves' hyperthyroidism. Both conserved end residues are part of each CDR3. D genes are given only for firm matches. Only some rows state a clone size, as once, few, many or a class for expanded clones.

clone_size j_call v_call d_call cdr3_nt cdr3_aa
- TRBJ2-5 TRBV7-9 TRBD2 TGTGCCAGCAGCCCAGTGACTAGCGGGAGGGACGAGACCCAGTACTTC CASSPVTSGRDETQYF
few TRBJ1-1 TRBV4-1 - TGCGCCAGCACTATGGACCGATTGAACACTGAAGCTTTCTTT CASTMDRLNTEAFF
many TRBJ1-2 TRBV6-5 - TGTGCCAGCAGTTATGCGCCGGGACCTGCCTATGGCTACACCTTC CASSYAPGPAYGYTF
- TRBJ2-5 TRBV6-5 TRBD1 TGTGCCAGCACTCTGACAGGGGGCTTTGAGGCCCAGTACTTC CASTLTGGFEAQYF
many TRBJ2-7 TRBV10-3 - TGTGCCATCACCCCGGGACTTATGGACGAGCAGTACTTC CAITPGLMDEQYF
many TRBJ2-5 TRBV7-2 TRBD1 TGTGCCAGCAGACCTCCCGGGACAGGGGTCGAGACCCAGTACTTC CASRPPGTGVETQYF
- TRBJ2-2 TRBV19 - TGTGCCAGTAGCCCTACTACCTCCACCGGGGAGCTGTTTTTT CASSPTTSTGELFF
- TRBJ2-5 TRBV7-2 TRBD2 TGTGCCAGCAGCTTACGGCCTGAGCGGGAGGCCGGTACCAAGAAGACCCAGTACTTC CASSLRPEREAGTKKTQYF
many TRBJ2-7 TRBV20-1 - TGCAGTGCCCCCGGACTGGGAGGAGGCGAGCAGTACTTC CSAPGLGGGEQYF
- TRBJ2-5 TRBV5-1 - TGCGCCAGCAGCTTGGGACAGGAGAACCAGTACTTC CASSLGQENQYF
- TRBJ2-5 TRBV28 TRBD1 TGTGCCAGCAGTTCCGACAGGGCCCAAGAGACCCAGTACTTC CASSSDRAQETQYF
many TRBJ1-5 TRBV10-3 - TGTGCCATCAGTGGCCCTCCAGGCACCAATCAGCCCCAGCATTTT CAISGPPGTNQPQHF
- TRBJ1-2 TRBV29-1 TRBD1 TGCAGCGTTGATGGCCCCAGGGGGGCGGCTGGCTACACCTTC CSVDGPRGAAGYTF
few TRBJ1-5 TRBV7-2 TRBD1 TGTGCCAGCAGCTTAGGCAGGACAGGGTTGAGCAATCAGCCCCAGCATTTT CASSLGRTGLSNQPQHF
many TRBJ2-7 TRBV5-1 - TGTGCCAGCAGCTTAGTGCCGGGAACCTACGAGCAGTACTTC CASSLVPGTYEQYF
many TRBJ2-5 TRBV20-1 - TGCAGTGCTAGCAGGGGCACGCGGCAAGAGACCCAGTACTTC CSASRGTRQETQYF
many TRBJ2-7 TRBV7-9 TRBD2 TGTGCCAGCAGCTTAGCTACTAGCGGAACCTACGAGCAGTACTTC CASSLATSGTYEQYF
- TRBJ1-5 TRBV10-3 TRBD1 TGTGCCATCACCGACAGGGTGTATCAGCCCCAGCATTTT CAITDRVYQPQHF
many TRBJ2-7 TRBV29-1 - TGCAGCGTTGAGAGCGCGGACTACGAGCAGTACTTC CSVESADYEQYF
- TRBJ1-3 TRBV10-2 - TGCGCCAGCAGTGAAGACCTCCGGGGCTCTGGAAACACCATATATTTT CASSEDLRGSGNTIYF
few TRBJ1-1 TRBV5-1 TRBD1 TGCGCCAGCAGCCCCCCAGGGGGATTAACTGAAGCTTTCTTT CASSPPGGLTEAFF
- TRBJ2-5 TRBV19 TRBD2 TGTGCCAGTAGTGTCGACGGGAGGGCCTTAATTGGAGAGACCCAGTACTTC CASSVDGRALIGETQYF
- TRBJ2-5 TRBV20-1 - TGCAGTGCTAGACTACTGGAGGGACAAGAGACCCAGTACTTC CSARLLEGQETQYF
- TRBJ2-3 TRBV29-1 TRBD2 TGCAGCGTTGTCGCGGGGGGGGGCACAGATACGCAGTATTTT CSVVAGGGTDTQYF
many TRBJ2-2 TRBV24-1 TRBD2 TGTGCCACCAGTGACATCGGGACTAGCAGATCGAACACCGGGGAGCTGTTTTTT CATSDIGTSRSNTGELFF
many TRBJ1-5 TRBV2 - TGTGCCAGCGAGGACGCCCGAGGTGGGGGAGGACAGCCCCAGCATTTT CASEDARGGGGQPQHF
- TRBJ2-7 TRBV2 - TGTGCCAGCATGAGGGACGTAAACTACGAGCAGTACTTC CASMRDVNYEQYF
few TRBJ2-7 TRBV5-6 - TGTGCCAGCAGCTTGACGAAGACCTACGAGCAGTACTTC CASSLTKTYEQYF
many TRBJ1-2 TRBV2 TRBD1 TGTGCCAGCAGGGGACAGGGGATTCCCTATGGCTACACCTTC CASRGQGIPYGYTF
few TRBJ1-6 TRBV7-2 - TGTGCCAGCAGCTTAGATTCTCCGGCCCTCCACTTT CASSLDSPALHF
- TRBJ2-5 TRBV6-5 - TGTGCCAGCAGTTCCCAACCGGCAGCGCAAGAGACCCAGTACTTC CASSSQPAAQETQYF
- TRBJ2-7 TRBV24-1 TRBD1 TGTGCCACCTCCCCCCGGGACAGGGCCTACGAGCAGTACTTC CATSPRDRAYEQYF
many TRBJ2-2 TRBV10-3 - TGTGCCATCAGTGAGCGGAAGGGGGCCGGGGAGCTGTTTTTT CAISERKGAGELFF
- TRBJ2-7 TRBV2 - TGTGCCCGCTCCGAGGGGCCTCCGGTCGGATCCTACGAGCAGTACTTC CARSEGPPVGSYEQYF
many TRBJ1-3 TRBV29-1 TRBD1 TGCAGCGCGACCGGGACAGGGGGTGGAAACACCATATATTTT CSATGTGGGNTIYF
- TRBJ2-5 TRBV20-1 - TGCAGTGCTCATACAGCGACCCAAGAGACCCGGTACTTC CSAHTATQETRYF
- TRBJ1-1 TRBV5-1 - TGCGCCAGCCGGATGGGGAGGGTGCCGATGAACACTGAAGCTTCCTTT CASRMGRVPMNTEASF
- TRBJ2-5 TRBV29-1 TRBD1 TGCAGCGTTGAAGGAGCCGCCCTCGACAGGGGGGCTAAAACCCAGTACTTC CSVEGAALDRGAKTQYF
- TRBJ2-6 TRBV29-1 TRBD1 TGCAGCGTTTTGGGACAGACCCACTCTGGGGCCAACGTCCTGACTTTC CSVLGQTHSGANVLTF
- TRBJ1-2 TRBV10-2 - TGTGCCAGCTCACCGGTGGACAGTTACAACTACACCTTC CASSPVDSYNYTF
few TRBJ2-7 TRBV29-1 TRBD2 TGCAGCGTTGAACTGCCCGGGACTAGCGGCCTCGGCTGGGGCCTCTACGAGCAGTACTTC CSVELPGTSGLGWGLYEQYF
many TRBJ2-5 TRBV7-2 - TGTGCCAGCAGCTTAGATGGCAGGAGAGAGACCCAGTACTTC CASSLDGRRETQYF
many TRBJ2-7 TRBV6-6 - TGTGCCAGCAAAAAGGACAAAACCTACGAGCAGTACTTC CASKKDKTYEQYF
- TRBJ1-2 TRBV4-3 TRBD1 TGCGCCAGCAGCCAAGCATCTCGCAGGGGGCGCGAAGGCTACACCTTC CASSQASRRGREGYTF
- TRBJ2-3 TRBV15 - TGTGCCACCAGCAGAGACACTGCCTTTACGCAGTATTTT CATSRDTAFTQYF
- TRBJ2-7 TRBV6-5 - TGTGCCAGCAGTTCCTTCTTACACGAGCAGTACTTC CASSSFLHEQYF
once TRBJ1-1 TRBV7-9 - TGTGCCAGCAGCTCCCGACAGAACATGAACACTGAAGCTTTCTTT CASSSRQNMNTEAFF
- TRBJ2-7 TRBV27 - TGTGCCATCAGTTTCGGGGGCTCCTACGAGCAGTACTTC CAISFGGSYEQYF
many TRBJ2-7 TRBV7-2 - TGTGCCAGCAGCCCCCGACAATCCTACGAGCAGTACTTC CASSPRQSYEQYF
few TRBJ2-7 TRBV2 - TGTGCCAGCGGCCTGGGGCGGGGCGTCTACGAGCAGTACTTC CASGLGRGVYEQYF
- TRBJ2-3 TRBV14 TRBD2 TGTGCCAGCAGCCAAGATCCGCTAGCGGGCTACACAGATACGCAGTATTTT CASSQDPLAGYTDTQYF
- TRBJ2-7 TRBV20-1 TRBD2 TGCAGTGCTAACTCCGGGACTACCTACGAGCAGTACTTC CSANSGTTYEQYF
few TRBJ2-7 TRBV6-5 TRBD2 TGTGCCAGCAGTTACTCGAGGAGTCGGGGGGAATACGAGCAGTACTTC CASSYSRSRGEYEQYF
- TRBJ1-1 TRBV11-2 TRBD1 TGTGCCAGCAGCGGGGGAGGGGGCTGGGGTCGGGCTTTCTTT CASSGGGGWGRAFF